What follows are 11 T cell receptor beta chains derived from one specimen sequenced in a study of early T cells in non-severe SARS-CoV-2 infection. TCRdb ran MiXCR on the 5' RACE reads and lists one entry per CDR3 protein. The sample has 100,000 to 150,000 distinct CDR3 sequences; 14% to 15% are singletons. The source material was whole blood. All receptors derive from an adult who was a healthcare worker with PCR-confirmed SARS-CoV-2 infection or an uninfected control (not recorded which).

For this clonotype: Lacking the conserved final phenylalanine or tryptophan, this CDR3 likely reflects a read error. V usage is TRBV6-1 and J usage is TRBJ1-5; a weak D match, TRBD1 (5 bases). Deletions cut 2 bases from V and 5 bases from J, with 10 bases between. Germline V gene sequence: CDR1 MNHNS, CDR2 SASEGT. The CDR3 has 14 amino acids. CDR3 residues: CASSESGVDQPQHS. For the CDR3, the DNA is TGTGCCAGCAGTGAATCGGGGGTGGATCAGCCCCAGCATTCT.

This chain connects TRBV20-1 to TRBJ2-3, with D possibly being TRBD1 (6 bases). The CDR3 length is 18 residues. Germline CDR1 DFQATT, CDR2 SNEGSKA (reference sequence). V shed 3 bases and J shed 0 bases, with 22 bases lying between them. The CDR3 DNA reads as TGCAGTGCTAGGGGCCGGGATCCCATGGGGGCTAGCACAGATACGCAGTATTTT. It yields the protein CSARGRDPMGASTDTQYF.

This clonotype was counted a few times. V and J are TRBV4-1 and TRBJ2-2; unclear D gene. V was trimmed by 0 bases and J by 3 bases, leaving 8 bases between them. The CDR3 extends over 15 amino acids. Germline V gene data show CDR1 as MGHRA and CDR2 as YSYEKL. CDR3: CASSQDHRDTGELFF. CDR3 bases: TGCGCCAGCAGCCAAGATCATCGGGACACCGGGGAGCTGTTTTTT.

At least ten counts were recorded for this clonotype. V and J are TRBV10-3 and TRBJ2-7, with D maybe TRBD2 (5 bases). Trimming removed 3 bases at V and 6 bases at J, with 12 bases between. The CDR3 sequence is 13 residues long. Per germline, CDR1 ENHRY and CDR2 SYGVKD. CDR3 sequence (DNA): TGTGCCATCAGTGACGGGGTTGCGGTCGAGCAGTACTTC. Its translation: CAISDGVAVEQYF.

V usage is TRBV4-2 and J usage is TRBJ2-7; D not certain. The CDR3 extends over 15 amino acids. V lost 0 bases to trimming and J lost 1 base, with 10 bases between them. Germline values: CDR1 LGHNA, CDR2 YNFKEQ. CDR3 in amino acids: CASSQDLNPSYEQYF. DNA of the CDR3: TGTGCCAGCAGCCAAGATCTTAACCCATCCTACGAGCAGTACTTC.

This clonotype was found a few times. The chain is built from TRBV7-8 and TRBJ2-1; the D call may be TRBD1 or TRBD2 (5 bases each). The ends were cut back, 3 bases at V and 10 bases at J, with 10 bases in the middle. The CDR3 consists of 12 residues. Germline lookup yields CDR1 SGHVS and CDR2 FQNEAQ. The CDR3 sequence: CASSLGTPEQFF. The CDR3 nucleotides are TGTGCCAGCAGCTTGGGGACCCCAGAGCAGTTCTTC.

This clonotype occurred once. The CDR3 end shows no conserved phenylalanine or tryptophan, and so a read error is likely. The chain links TRBV3-1 to TRBJ1-2; no reliable D call. With 9 bases removed from V and 8 bases from J, the gap between germline ends came to 13 bases. The CDR3 runs to 11 residues. CDR1 is LGHDT, CDR2 YNNKEL, per germline (reference sequence). Written as DNA, the CDR3 is TGTGCCAGTTACACCACGGAAGGCTACACCCTC. Residues: CASYTTEGYTL.

The chain recombines TRBV29-1 with TRBJ2-1; no firm D call. Germline values: CDR1 SQVTM, CDR2 ANQGSEA. The CDR3 contains 13 residues. V lost 4 bases and J lost 4, with 11 bases in between. The CDR3 here is CSVGGSQYNEQFF. The CDR3 region has the DNA TGCAGCGTTGGAGGCAGCCAATACAATGAGCAGTTCTTC.

There are a few counts of this clonotype. The V gene is TRBV5-4, the J gene TRBJ2-3; D not resolved. The CDR3 covers 14 residues. CDR1 and CDR2 (germline): SGHNT, YYREEE (reference sequence). Trimming left V 1 base short and J 0 bases short, with 6 bases between. The CDR3 DNA sequence: TGTGCCAGCAGCTTGATGGACAGCACAGATACGCAGTATTTT. It is translated as CASSLMDSTDTQYF.

The V call is TRBV12-3 or TRBV12-4, the J call TRBJ1-3, with D possibly being TRBD1 (6 bases). V was trimmed by 5 bases and J by 0 bases, leaving 14 bases between them. CDR3 length: 16 residues. The CDR3, as DNA: TGTGCCAGCAGTCGAGGACAGCGGCACTCTGGAAACACCATATATTTT. It specifies CASSRGQRHSGNTIYF.

At least ten counts were recorded for this clonotype. The V gene is TRBV6-1, the J gene TRBJ1-5; possibly TRBD1 for D (5 bases). The V and J ends lost 4 bases and 3 bases respectively, with 13 bases between them. Germline V CDR1 and CDR2: MNHNS, SASEGT. This CDR3 region has 15 residues. The CDR3 DNA sequence: TGTGCCAGCAGTGCGGACAATGGAATCAATCAGCCCCAGCATTTT. The encoded protein is CASSADNGINQPQHF.